By proportion, the clone carrying this TCR beta chain is medium-sized. The antigen remains unidentified. The sample belongs to a study of sequential checkpoint blockade in melanoma. Study summary: Arm A got nivolumab then ipilimumab; arm B the reverse, 1:1. 75 to 95 pretreatment tumor DNA samples were TCRβ immunosequenced. Matched biopsies came pretreatment and at week 13 for 20 to 25 patients.

Stated treatment: randomized to nivolumab then ipilimumab (arm A) or the reverse (arm B). Clones were read by immunoSEQ multiplex PCR, and TCRdb kept only the in-frame ones, dropping some. The data show some 7,000 clones, with 23% seen just once and around a tenth held by the top ten. Study conclusions and caveats: For nivolumab-first patients, baseline tumor clonality was associated with response.

Trimming pared 0 bases from V and 0 bases from J, leaving 9 bases between. The CDR3 sequence is 16 residues long. Germline CDR1 is MNHGY and CDR2 is SAAAGT. The source is a human donor with melanoma. The source was tumor tissue (inferred from file names), collected from a patient given nivolumab and ipilimumab in sequence. The rearrangement links TRBV6-8 to TRBJ2-1, with D hard to call. The CDR3 DNA reads as TGTGCCAGCAGTTACTCCGACGGTAGCTCCTACAATGAGCAGTTCTTC. This encodes CASSYSDGSSYNEQFF.